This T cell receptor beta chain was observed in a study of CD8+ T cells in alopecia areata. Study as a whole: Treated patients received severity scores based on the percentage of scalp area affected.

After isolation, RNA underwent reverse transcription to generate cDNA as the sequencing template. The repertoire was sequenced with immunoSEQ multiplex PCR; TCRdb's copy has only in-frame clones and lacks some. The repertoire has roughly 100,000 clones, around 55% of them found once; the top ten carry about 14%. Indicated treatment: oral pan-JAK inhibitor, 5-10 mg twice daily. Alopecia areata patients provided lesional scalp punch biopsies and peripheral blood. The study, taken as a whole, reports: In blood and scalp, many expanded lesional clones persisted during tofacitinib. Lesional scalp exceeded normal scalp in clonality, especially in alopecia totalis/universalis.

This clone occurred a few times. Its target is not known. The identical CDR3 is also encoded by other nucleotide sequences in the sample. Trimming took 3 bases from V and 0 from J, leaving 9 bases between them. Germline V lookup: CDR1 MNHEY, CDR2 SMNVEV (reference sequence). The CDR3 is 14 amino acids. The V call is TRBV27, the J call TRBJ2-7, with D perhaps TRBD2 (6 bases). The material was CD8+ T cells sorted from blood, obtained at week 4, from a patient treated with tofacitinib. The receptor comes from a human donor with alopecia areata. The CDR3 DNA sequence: TGTGCCAGCAGTTTTCTCGGGAGCTCCTACGAGCAGTACTTC. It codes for CASSFLGSSYEQYF.